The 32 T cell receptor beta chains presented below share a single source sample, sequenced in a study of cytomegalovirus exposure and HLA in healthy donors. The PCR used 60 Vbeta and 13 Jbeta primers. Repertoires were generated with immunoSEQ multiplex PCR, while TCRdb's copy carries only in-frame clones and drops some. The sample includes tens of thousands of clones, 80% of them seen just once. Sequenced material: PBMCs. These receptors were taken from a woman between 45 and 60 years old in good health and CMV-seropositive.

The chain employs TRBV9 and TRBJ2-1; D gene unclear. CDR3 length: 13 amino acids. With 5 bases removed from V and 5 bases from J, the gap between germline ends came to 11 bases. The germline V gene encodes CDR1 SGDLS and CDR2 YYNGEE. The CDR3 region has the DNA TGTGCCAGCAGTCGCCGACTTGACAATGAGCAGTTCTTC. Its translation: CASSRRLDNEQFF.

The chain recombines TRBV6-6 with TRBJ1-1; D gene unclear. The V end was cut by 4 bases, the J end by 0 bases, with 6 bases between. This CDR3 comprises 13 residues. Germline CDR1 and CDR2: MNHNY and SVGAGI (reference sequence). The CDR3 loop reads CASSLQMNTEAFF. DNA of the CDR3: TGTGCCAGCAGTTTACAAATGAACACTGAAGCTTTCTTT.

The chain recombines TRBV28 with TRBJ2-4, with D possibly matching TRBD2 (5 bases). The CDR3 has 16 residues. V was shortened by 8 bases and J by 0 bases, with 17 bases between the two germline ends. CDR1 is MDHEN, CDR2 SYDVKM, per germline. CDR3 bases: TGTGCCAGCCTTCCGGGGAGTTTTTCAGCCAAAAACATTCAGTACTTC. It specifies CASLPGSFSAKNIQYF. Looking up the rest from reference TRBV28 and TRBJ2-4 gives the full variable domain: DVKVTQSSRYLVKRTGEKVFLECVQDMDHENMFWYRQDPGLGLRLIYFSYDVKMKEKGDIPEGYSVSREKKERFSLILESASTNQTSMYLCASLPGSFSAKNIQYFGAGTRLSVL.

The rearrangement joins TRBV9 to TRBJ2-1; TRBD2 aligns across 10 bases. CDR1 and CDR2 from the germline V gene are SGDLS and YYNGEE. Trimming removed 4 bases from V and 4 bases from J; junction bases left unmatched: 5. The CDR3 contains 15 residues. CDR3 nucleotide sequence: TGTGCCAGCAGCCCCAGGACTAGCGGTTACAATGAGCAGTTCTTC. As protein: CASSPRTSGYNEQFF. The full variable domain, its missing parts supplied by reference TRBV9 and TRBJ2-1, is DSGVTQTPKHLITATGQRVTLRCSPRSGDLSVYWYQQSLDQGLQFLIQYYNGEERAKGNILERFSAQQFPDLHSELNLSSLELGDSALYFCASSPRTSGYNEQFFGPGTRLTVL.

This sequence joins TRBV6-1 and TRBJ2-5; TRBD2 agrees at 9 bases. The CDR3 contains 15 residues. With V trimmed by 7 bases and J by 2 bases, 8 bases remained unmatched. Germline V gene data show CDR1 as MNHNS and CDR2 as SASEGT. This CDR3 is CASNRLAGVQETQYF. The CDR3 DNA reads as TGTGCCAGCAACCGATTAGCGGGAGTACAAGAGACCCAGTACTTC.

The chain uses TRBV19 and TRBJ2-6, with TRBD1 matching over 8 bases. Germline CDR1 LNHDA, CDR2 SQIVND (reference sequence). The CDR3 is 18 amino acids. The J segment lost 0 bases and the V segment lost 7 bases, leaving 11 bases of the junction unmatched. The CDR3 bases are TGTGCCAGTAATCCAGGGGGCCACATTAACTCTGGGGCCAACGTCCTGACTTTC. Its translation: CASNPGGHINSGANVLTF. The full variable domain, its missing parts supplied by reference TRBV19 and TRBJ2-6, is DGGITQSPKYLFRKEGQNVTLSCEQNLNHDAMYWYRQDPGQGLRLIYYSQIVNDFQKGDIAEGYSVSREKKESFPLTVTSAQKNPTAFYLCASNPGGHINSGANVLTFGAGSRLTVL.

The CDR3 DNA reads as TGTGCCAGCAGCTTAGCAATAGGGGGCACTGAAGCTTTCTTT. Translated, it gives CASSLAIGGTEAFF. The rearrangement links TRBV7-9 to TRBJ1-1; D possibly corresponds to TRBD1 (6 bases). Germline V gives CDR1 SEHNR, CDR2 FQNEAQ (reference sequence). The CDR3 is 14 residues long. Trimming removed 0 bases at V and 4 bases at J, with 9 bases between. The variable domain in full, completed from reference TRBV7-9 and TRBJ1-1, reads DTGVSQNPRHKITKRGQNVTFRCDPISEHNRLYWYRQTLGQGPEFLTYFQNEAQLEKSRLLSDRFSAERPKGSFSTLEIQRTEQGDSAMYLCASSLAIGGTEAFFGQGTRLTVV.

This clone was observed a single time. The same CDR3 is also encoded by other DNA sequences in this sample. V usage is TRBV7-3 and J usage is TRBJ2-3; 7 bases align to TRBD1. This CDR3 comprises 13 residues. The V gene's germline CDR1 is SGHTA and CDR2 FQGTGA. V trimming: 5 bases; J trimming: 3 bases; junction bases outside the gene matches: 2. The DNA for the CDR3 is TGTGCCAGCAGCCTACAGGGGACAGATACGCAGTATTTT. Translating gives CASSLQGTDTQYF.

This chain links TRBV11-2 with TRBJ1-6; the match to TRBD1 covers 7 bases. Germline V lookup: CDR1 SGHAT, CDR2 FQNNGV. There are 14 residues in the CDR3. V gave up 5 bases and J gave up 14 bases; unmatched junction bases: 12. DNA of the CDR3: TGTGCCAGCAGCCCAACTCTTCTCAGGGGGACCCTCCACTTT. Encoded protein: CASSPTLLRGTLHF.

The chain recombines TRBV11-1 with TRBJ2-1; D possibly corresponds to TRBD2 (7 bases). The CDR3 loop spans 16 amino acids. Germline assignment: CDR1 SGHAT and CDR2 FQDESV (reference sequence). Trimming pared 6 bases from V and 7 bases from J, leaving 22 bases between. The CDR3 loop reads CASRSLRWGGQNEQFF. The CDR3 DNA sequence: TGTGCCAGCAGGTCGCTCCGGTGGGGGGGCCAGAATGAGCAGTTCTTC.

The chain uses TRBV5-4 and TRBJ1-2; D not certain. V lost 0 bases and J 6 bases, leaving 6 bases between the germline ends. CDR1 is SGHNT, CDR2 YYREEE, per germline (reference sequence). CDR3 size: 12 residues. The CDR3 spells CASSLGQNGYTF. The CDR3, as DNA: TGTGCCAGCAGCTTGGGGCAGAATGGCTACACCTTC.

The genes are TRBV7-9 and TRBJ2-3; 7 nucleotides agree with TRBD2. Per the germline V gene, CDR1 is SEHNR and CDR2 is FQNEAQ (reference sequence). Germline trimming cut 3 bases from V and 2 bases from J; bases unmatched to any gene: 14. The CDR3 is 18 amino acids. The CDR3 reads CASSFQPMTSRSTDTQYF. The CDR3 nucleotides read TGTGCCAGCAGCTTCCAACCCATGACTAGCCGGTCCACAGATACGCAGTATTTT.

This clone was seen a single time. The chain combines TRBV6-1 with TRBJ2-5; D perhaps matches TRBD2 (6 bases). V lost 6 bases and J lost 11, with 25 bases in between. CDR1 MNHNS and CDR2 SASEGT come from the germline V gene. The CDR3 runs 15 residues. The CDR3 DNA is TGTGCCAGCAGAACGTTGGGGGGTTCTTCGGAGGGGCAGTACTTC. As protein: CASRTLGGSSEGQYF.

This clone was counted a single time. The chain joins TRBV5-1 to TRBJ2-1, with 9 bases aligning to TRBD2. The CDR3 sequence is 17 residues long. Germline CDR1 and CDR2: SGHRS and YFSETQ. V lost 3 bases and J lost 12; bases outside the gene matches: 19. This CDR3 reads CASSSGGTAGGPTRQFF. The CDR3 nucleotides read TGCGCCAGCAGCTCGGGGGGAACAGCGGGGGGCCCAACGAGGCAGTTCTTC.

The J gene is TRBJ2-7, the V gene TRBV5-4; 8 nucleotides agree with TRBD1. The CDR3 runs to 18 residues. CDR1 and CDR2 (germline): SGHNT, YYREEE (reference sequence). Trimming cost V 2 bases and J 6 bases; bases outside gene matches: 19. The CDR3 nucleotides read TGTGCCAGCAGCTTTGTTCCCCGCCTCGCGGACAGGGTGAGCGAGCAGTACGTC. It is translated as CASSFVPRLADRVSEQYV.

The CDR3 bases are TGTGCCAGCAGCCCAAGGCAGGGAACCTATGGCTACACCTTC. It translates to CASSPRQGTYGYTF. The V call is TRBV9, the J call TRBJ1-2; D is possibly TRBD1 (5 bases). The CDR3 is 14 residues long. Trimming removed 4 bases from V and 4 bases from J, with 14 bases in between. Per germline, CDR1 SGDLS and CDR2 YYNGEE.

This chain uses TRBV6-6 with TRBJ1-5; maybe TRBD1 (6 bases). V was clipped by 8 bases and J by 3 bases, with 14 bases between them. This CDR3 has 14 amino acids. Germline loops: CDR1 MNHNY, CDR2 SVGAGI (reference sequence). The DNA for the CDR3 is TGTGCCAGCCTAGGCCGGGGGGCCAATCAGCCCCAGCATTTT. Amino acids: CASLGRGANQPQHF.

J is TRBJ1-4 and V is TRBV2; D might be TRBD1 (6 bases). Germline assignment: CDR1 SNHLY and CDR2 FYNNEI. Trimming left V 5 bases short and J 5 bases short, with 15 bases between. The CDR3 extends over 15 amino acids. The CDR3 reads CASSKNTGRNEKLFF. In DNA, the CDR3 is TGTGCCAGCAGTAAAAACACAGGGCGGAATGAAAAACTGTTTTTT.

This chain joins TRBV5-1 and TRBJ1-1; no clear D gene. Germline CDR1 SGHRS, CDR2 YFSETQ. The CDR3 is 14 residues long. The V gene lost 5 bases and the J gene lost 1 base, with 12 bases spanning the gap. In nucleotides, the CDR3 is TGCGCCAGCAGATTTTTTCAGGAGAACACTGAAGCTTTCTTT. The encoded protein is CASRFFQENTEAFF.

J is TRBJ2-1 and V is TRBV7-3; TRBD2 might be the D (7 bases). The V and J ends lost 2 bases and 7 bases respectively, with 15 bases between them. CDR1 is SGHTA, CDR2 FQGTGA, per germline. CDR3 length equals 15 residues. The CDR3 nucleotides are TGTGCCAGCAGCTTAGGACCGGCGGGGGCTAATGAGCAGTTCTTC. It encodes CASSLGPAGANEQFF.

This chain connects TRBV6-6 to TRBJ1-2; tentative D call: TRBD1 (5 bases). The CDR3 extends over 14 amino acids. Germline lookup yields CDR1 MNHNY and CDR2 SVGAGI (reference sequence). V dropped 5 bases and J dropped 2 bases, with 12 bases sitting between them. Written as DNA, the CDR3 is TGTGCCAGCAGTCCATCCTCAGGGAACTATGGCTACACCTTC. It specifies CASSPSSGNYGYTF.

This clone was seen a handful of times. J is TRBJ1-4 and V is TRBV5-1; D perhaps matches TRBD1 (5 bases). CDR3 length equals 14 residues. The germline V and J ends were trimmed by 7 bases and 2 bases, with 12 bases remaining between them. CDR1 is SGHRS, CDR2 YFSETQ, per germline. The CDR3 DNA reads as TGCGCCAGCGGGCCAGGGTCGACTAATGAAAAACTGTTTTTT. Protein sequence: CASGPGSTNEKLFF. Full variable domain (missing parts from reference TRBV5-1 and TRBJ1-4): KAGVTQTPRYLIKTRGQQVTLSCSPISGHRSVSWYQQTPGQGLQFLFEYFSETQRNKGNFPGRFSGRQFSNSRSEMNVSTLELGDSALYLCASGPGSTNEKLFFGSGTQLSVL.

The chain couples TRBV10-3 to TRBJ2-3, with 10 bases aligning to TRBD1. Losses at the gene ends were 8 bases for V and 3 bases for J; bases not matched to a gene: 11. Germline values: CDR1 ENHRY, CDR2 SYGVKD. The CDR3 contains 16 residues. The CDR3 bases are TGTGCCATCGCCGGGACAGGGGTGCCCATTACAGATACGCAGTATTTT. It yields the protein CAIAGTGVPITDTQYF.

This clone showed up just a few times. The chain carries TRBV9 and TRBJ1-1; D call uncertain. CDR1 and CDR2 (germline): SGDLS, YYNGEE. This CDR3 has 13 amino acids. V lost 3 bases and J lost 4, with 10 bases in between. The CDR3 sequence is CASSAKRSTEAFF. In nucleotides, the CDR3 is TGTGCCAGCAGCGCAAAAAGGAGCACTGAAGCTTTCTTT.

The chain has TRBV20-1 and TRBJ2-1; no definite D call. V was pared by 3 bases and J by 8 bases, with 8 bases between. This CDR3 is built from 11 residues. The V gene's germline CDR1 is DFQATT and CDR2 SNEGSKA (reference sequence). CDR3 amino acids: CSASATDEQFF. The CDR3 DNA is TGCAGTGCTAGCGCGACTGATGAGCAGTTCTTC.

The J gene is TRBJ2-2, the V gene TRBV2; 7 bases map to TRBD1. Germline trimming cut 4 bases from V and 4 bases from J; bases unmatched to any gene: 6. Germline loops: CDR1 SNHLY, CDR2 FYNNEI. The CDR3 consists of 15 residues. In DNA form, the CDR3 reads TGTGCCAGCAGTGGCCAGACAGGGTCCACCGGGGAGCTGTTTTTT. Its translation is CASSGQTGSTGELFF.

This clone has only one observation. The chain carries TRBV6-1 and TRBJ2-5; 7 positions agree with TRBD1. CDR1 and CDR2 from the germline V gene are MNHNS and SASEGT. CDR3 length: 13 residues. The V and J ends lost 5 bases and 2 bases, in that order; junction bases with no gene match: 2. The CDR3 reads CASSRDRQETQYF. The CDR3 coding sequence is TGTGCCAGCAGTCGGGACAGACAAGAGACCCAGTACTTC.

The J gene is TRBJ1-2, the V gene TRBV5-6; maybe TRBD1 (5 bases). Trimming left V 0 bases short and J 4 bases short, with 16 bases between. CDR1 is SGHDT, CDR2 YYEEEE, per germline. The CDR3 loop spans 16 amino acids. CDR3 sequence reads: CASSLAGRGSTYGYTF. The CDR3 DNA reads TGTGCCAGCAGCTTGGCCGGGAGGGGATCCACCTATGGCTACACCTTC.

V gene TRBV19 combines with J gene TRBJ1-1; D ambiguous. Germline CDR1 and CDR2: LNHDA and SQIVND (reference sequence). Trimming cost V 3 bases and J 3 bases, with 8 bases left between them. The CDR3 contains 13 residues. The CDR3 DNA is TGTGCCAGTAGTATCAGCGGGTACACTGAAGCTTTCTTT. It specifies CASSISGYTEAFF.

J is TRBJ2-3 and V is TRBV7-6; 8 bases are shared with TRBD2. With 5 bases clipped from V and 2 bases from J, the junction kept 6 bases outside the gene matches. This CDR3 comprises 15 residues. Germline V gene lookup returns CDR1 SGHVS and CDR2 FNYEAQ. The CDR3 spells CASSTTLAATDTQYF. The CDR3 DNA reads TGTGCCAGCAGCACTACACTAGCGGCCACAGATACGCAGTATTTT.

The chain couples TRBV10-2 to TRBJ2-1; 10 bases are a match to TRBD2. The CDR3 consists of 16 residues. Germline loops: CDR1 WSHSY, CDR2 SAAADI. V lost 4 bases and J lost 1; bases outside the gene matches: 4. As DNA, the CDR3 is TGCGCCAGCAGTGGTGAAGCGGGAGGGTCCTACAATGAGCAGTTCTTC. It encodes CASSGEAGGSYNEQFF.

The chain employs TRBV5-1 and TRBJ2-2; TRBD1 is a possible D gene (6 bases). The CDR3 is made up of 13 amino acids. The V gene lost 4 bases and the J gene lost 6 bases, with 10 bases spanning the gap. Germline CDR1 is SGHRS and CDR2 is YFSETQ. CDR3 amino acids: CASSRTAAGELFF. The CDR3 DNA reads TGCGCCAGCAGCAGGACAGCTGCCGGGGAGCTGTTTTTT.